This is a list of T cell receptor beta chains from one sample in a study of CD8+CD57+ T cells in acquired aplastic anemia. TCRdb reprocessed the reads with MiXCR, giving one entry per CDR3 protein. The sample records about 190,000 distinct CDR3 sequences, less than 65% being singletons. The sample taken for sequencing was sorted CD4+, CD8+, or CD8+CD57+ T cells (not recorded which) from PBMCs. These receptors were collected from a human donor with severe aplastic anemia or a healthy control (not recorded which). The CDR3 runs from the conserved cysteine through the conserved F or W. The order of the fields is J gene, D gene, V gene, clone size, CDR3 protein, CDR3 DNA. A D gene is named only where the DNA matches it firmly. Rows give clone size only sometimes, using once, few, many, or a class for an expanded clone.

TRBJ2-1 TRBD1 TRBV5-1 NA CASSAHEWDRVTNEQFF TGCGCCAGCAGCGCCCATGAATGGGACAGGGTTACCAATGAGCAGTTCTTC
TRBJ2-3 NA TRBV11-2 NA CASRTAATDTQYF TGTGCCAGCAGAACCGCCGCCACAGATACGCAGTATTTT
TRBJ2-2 NA TRBV9 NA CASSVEPPPRGSTGELFF TGTGCCAGCAGCGTAGAACCCCCTCCAAGGGGAAGCACCGGGGAGCTGTTTTTT
TRBJ1-6 NA TRBV5-6 few CASSFDSNSPLHF TGTGCCAGCAGCTTTGACAGTAATTCACCCCTCCACTTT
TRBJ1-2 NA TRBV7-2 NA CASARENRANYGYTF TGTGCCAGCGCCCGAGAGAACCGAGCTAACTATGGCTACACCTTC
TRBJ2-3 TRBD2 TRBV9 NA CASSAFGGAVTDTQYF TGTGCCAGCAGCGCATTCGGGGGGGCCGTGACAGATACGCAGTATTTT
TRBJ1-1 TRBD1 TRBV9 once CASRFDRGTEAFF TGTGCCAGCAGGTTCGACAGGGGAACTGAAGCTTTCTTT
TRBJ1-2 NA TRBV20-1 few CSAREDGYTF TGCAGTGCTAGAGAAGATGGCTACACCTTC
TRBJ1-1 NA TRBV7-2 NA CASSLAQGLEAFF TGTGCCAGCAGCTTAGCCCAGGGACTTGAAGCTTTCTTT
TRBJ2-2 NA TRBV7-9 NA CASSQVGGGRAGELFF TGTGCCAGCAGCCAAGTAGGAGGGGGCCGAGCCGGGGAGCTGTTTTTT
TRBJ2-5 NA TRBV12-3/TRBV12-4 many CASSLFLGPHQETQYF TGTGCCAGCAGCTTATTCCTTGGACCTCACCAAGAGACCCAGTACTTC
TRBJ1-1 TRBD1 TRBV5-1 once CASSKGQGFTEAFF TGCGCCAGCAGCAAGGGACAGGGGTTCACTGAAGCTTTCTTT
TRBJ2-2 NA TRBV7-2 NA CASSLFSAKIRTGELFF TGTGCCAGCAGCTTATTTTCCGCAAAAATCAGAACCGGGGAGCTGTTTTTT
TRBJ1-1 NA TRBV12-3/TRBV12-4 NA CASRIGGSRGTRPTEAFF TGTGCCAGCAGAATAGGGGGTTCCAGGGGTACCAGACCGACTGAAGCTTTCTTT